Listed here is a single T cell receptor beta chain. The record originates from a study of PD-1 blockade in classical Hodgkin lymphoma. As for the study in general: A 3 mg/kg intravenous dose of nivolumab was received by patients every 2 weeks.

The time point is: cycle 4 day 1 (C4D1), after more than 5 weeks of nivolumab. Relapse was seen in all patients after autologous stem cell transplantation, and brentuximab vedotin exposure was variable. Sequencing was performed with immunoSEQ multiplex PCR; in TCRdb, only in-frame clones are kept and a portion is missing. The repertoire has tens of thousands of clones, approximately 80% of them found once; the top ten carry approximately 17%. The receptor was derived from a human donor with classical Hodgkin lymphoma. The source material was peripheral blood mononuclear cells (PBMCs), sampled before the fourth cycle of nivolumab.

CDR3: CASSHYTEAFF. For the CDR3, the DNA is TGTGCCAGCAGTCACTACACTGAAGCTTTCTTT. J is TRBJ1-1 and V is TRBV6-6, with D uncertain. V lost 5 bases, J lost 3 bases, and 4 bases lay in between. This CDR3 region has 11 residues. Germline loops: CDR1 MNHNY, CDR2 SVGAGI (reference sequence).